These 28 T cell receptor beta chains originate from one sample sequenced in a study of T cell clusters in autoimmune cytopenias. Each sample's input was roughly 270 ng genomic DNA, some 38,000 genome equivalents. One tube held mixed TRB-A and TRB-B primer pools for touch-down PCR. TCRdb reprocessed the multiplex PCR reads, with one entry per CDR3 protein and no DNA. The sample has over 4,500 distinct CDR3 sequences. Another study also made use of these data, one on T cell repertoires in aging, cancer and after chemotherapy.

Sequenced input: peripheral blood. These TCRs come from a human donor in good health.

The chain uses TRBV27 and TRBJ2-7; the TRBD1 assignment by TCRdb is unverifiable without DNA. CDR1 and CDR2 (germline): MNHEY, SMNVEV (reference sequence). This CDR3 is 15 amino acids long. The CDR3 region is CASITRGQGGGEQYF.

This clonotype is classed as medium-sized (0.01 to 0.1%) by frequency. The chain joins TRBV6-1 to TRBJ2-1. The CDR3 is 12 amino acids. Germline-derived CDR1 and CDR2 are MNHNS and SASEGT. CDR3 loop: CASSPRNNEQFF.

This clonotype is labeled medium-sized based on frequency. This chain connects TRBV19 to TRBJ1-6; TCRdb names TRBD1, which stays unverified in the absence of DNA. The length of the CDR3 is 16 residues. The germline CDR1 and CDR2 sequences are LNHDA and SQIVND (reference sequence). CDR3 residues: CATLDTGGSYNSPLHF.

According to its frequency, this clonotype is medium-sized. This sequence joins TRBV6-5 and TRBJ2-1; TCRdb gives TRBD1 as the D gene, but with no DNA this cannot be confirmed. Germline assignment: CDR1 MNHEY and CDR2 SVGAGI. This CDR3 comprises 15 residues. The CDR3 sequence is CASSYQGTTYNEQFF.

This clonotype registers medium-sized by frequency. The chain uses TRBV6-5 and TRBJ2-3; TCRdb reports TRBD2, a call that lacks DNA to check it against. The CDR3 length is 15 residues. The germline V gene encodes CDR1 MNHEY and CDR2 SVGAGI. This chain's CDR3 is CASSRSGGAEDTQYF.

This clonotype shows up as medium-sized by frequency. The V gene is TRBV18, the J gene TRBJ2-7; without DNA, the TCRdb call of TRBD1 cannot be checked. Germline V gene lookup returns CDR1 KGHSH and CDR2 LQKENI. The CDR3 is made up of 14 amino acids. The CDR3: CASRTGDRSYEQYF.

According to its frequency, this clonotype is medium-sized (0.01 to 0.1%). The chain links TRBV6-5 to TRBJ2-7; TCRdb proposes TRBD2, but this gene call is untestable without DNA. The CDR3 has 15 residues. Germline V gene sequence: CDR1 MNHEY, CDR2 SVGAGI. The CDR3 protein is CASSYIAGDSYEQYF.

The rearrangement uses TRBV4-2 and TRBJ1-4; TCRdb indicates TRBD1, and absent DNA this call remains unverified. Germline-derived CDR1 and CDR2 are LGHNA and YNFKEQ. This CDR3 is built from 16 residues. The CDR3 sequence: CASSQDRGQGNEKLFF.

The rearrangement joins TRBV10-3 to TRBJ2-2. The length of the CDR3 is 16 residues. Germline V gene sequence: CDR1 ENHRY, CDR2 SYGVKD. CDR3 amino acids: CAISPMEIPNTGELFF.

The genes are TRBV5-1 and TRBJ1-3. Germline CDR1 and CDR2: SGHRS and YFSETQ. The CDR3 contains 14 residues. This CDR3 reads CASSFDSSGNTIYF.

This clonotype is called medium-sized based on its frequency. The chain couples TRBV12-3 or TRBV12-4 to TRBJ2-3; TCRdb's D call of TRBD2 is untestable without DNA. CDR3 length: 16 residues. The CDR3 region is CASTPRLAGATDTQYF.

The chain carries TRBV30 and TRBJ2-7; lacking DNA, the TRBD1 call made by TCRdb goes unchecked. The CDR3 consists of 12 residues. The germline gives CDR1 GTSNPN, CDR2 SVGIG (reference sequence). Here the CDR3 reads CASGQRVYEQYF.

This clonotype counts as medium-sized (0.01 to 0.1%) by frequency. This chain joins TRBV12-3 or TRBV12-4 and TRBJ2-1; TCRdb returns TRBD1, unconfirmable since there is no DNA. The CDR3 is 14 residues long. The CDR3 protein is CASTPGQGDNEQFF.

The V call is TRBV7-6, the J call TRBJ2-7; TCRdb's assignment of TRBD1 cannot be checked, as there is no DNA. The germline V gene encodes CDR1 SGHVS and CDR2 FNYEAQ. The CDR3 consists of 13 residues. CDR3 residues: CASSLVQGKEQYF. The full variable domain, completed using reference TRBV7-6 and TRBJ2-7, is GAGVSQSPRYKVTKRGQDVALRCDPISGHVSLYWYRQALGQGPEFLTYFNYEAQQDKSGLPNDRFSAERPEGSISTLTIQRTEQRDSAMYRCASSLVQGKEQYFGPGTRLTVT.

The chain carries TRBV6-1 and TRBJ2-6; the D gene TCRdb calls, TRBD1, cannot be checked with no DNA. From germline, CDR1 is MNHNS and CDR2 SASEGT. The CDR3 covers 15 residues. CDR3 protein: CASSQGGSGANVLTF.

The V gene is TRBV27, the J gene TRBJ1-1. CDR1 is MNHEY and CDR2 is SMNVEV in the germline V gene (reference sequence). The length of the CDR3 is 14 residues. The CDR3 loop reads CASRYRTPNTEAFF.

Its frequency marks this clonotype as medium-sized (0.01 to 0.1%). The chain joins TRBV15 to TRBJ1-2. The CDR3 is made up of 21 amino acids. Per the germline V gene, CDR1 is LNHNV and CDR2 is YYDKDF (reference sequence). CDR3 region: CATSRGNSLRTGGGVGYGYTF.

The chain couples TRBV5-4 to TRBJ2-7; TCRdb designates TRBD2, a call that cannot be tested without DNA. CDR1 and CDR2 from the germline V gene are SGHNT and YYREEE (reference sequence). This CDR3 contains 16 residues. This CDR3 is CASSVRTSGGSHEQYF. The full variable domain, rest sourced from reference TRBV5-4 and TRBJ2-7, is ETGVTQSPTHLIKTRGQQVTLRCSSQSGHNTVSWYQQALGQGPQFIFQYYREEENGRGNFPPRFSGLQFPNYSSELNVNALELDDSALYLCASSVRTSGGSHEQYFGPGTRLTVT.

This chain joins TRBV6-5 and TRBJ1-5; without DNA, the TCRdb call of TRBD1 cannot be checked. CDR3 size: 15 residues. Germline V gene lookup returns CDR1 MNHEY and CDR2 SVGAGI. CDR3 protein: CASSYSRGANQPQHF.

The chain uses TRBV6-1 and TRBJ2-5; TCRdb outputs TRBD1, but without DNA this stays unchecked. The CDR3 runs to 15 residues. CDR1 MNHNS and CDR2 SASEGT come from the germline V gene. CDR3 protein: CASSETLTGSGTQYF.

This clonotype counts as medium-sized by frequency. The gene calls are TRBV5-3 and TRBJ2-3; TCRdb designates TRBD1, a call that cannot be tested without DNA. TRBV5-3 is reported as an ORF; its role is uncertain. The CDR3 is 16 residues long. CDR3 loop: CARSPRGQISTDTQYF.

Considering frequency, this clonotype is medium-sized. The CDR3 loop is CSVGRQGETTEAFF. V gene TRBV29-1 combines with J gene TRBJ1-1; no DNA is available, so the TRBD1 call from TCRdb remains unchecked. Germline CDR1 reads SQVTM; CDR2 reads ANQGSEA. This CDR3 is 14 amino acids long.

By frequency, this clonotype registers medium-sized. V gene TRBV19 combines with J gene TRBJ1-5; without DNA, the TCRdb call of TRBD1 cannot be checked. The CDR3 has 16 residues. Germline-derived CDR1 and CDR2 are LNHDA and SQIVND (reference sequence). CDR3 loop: CASSNRQAHGDQPQHF.

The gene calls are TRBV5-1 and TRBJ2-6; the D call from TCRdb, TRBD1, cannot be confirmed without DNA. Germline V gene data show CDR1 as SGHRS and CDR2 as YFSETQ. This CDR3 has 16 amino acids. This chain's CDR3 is CASSEDRLSGANVLTF.

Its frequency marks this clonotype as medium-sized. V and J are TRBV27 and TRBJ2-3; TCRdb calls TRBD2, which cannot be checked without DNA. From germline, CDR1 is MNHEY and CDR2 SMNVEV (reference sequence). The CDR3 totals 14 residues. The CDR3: CASSLLIPSQWQYF.

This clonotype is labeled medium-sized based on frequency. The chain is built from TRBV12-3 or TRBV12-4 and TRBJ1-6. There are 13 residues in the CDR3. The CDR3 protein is CASSLNSQTPLHF.

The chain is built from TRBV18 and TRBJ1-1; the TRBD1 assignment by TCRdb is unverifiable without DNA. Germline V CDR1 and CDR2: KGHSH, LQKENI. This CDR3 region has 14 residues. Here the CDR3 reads CASSPGTGNFEAFF. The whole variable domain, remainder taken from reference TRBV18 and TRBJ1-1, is NAGVMQNPRHLVRRRGQEARLRCSPMKGHSHVYWYRQLPEEGLKFMVYLQKENIIDESGMPKERFSAEFPKEGPSILRIQQVVRGDSAAYFCASSPGTGNFEAFFGQGTRLTVV.

Here the CDR3 reads CSVAGQGAGYGYTF. The chain has TRBV29-1 and TRBJ1-2; there is no DNA to check the TCRdb D call of TRBD1. The germline V gene has CDR1 SQVTM and CDR2 ANQGSEA. The CDR3 loop spans 14 amino acids.